This paragraph reports one T cell receptor beta chain. What it binds is not known. This sample is part of a study of shared clonotypes between healthy human individuals. Study details: Every donor yielded three CD4 naive, three CD4 memory, two CD8 naive and one CD8 memory plate. Study-wide points: Across subsets, estimated richness was generally greater for naive than for memory populations. Despite large depth, sorted-subset datasets appeared incompletely sequenced. Generation probabilities were higher for clonotypes shared across all four sorted-subset donors than for unshared ones.

The germline gives CDR1 ENHRY, CDR2 SYGVKD. Unmatched junction bases numbered 6, after V lost 11 bases and J lost 6 bases. The CDR3 consists of 12 residues. Measured with immunoSEQ multiplex PCR; TCRdb has only the in-frame clones, and not every one. The table lists roughly 2.2 million clones, over 90% of them singletons. The sequencing input was naive CD4+ T cells from PBMCs. The sample's subset: CD45RA+ positively selected. This chain uses TRBV10-3 with TRBJ2-7, with TRBD1 identical over 11 bases. The TCR was taken from a man aged 18 to 29 in good health. Some clones in this sample may be carry-over from other donors' samples. CDR3 sequence (DNA): TGTGCCTCGGGACAGGGGGTGAGCGAGCAGTACTTC. Translating gives CASGQGVSEQYF.